These 17 T cell receptor beta chains share one sample of origin, sequenced in a study of cytomegalovirus exposure and HLA in healthy donors (dated by TCRdb to 2015 to 2018). Preparation of the library involved the immunoSEQ multiplex PCR assay. For the multiplex PCR, a mixture combining 60 forward primers for TCR Vbeta segments and 13 reverse primers for TCR Jbeta segments was used. The clones in this table, taken by TCRdb from immuneACCESS, are in-frame only. Not every clone is retained; where verified, under half of the shortfall comes from an unresolved V gene, and the cause of the rest is unknown. For this sample the table gives under 200,000 clones, of which about 72% were detected only once. The ten biggest clones cover 2.2% of the sample. The specimen sequenced was PBMCs. Receptors were obtained from a man in his fifties in good health and CMV-seropositive.

This sequence joins TRBV7-3 and TRBJ2-7; D is uncertain. Germline values: CDR1 SGHTA, CDR2 FQGTGA. The CDR3 sequence is 12 residues long. Trimming cost V 2 bases and J 7 bases, with 9 bases left between them. CDR3 sequence reads: CASSLYSGEQYF. As DNA, the CDR3 is TGTGCCAGCAGCTTATACTCAGGAGAGCAGTACTTC.

The gene calls are TRBV6-1 and TRBJ2-1, with D tentatively TRBD1 (5 bases). The CDR3 extends over 14 amino acids. Per germline, CDR1 MNHNS and CDR2 SASEGT. V gave up 8 bases and J gave up 4 bases, with 15 bases separating them. The chain's CDR3 is CASGRQGVYNEQFF. DNA for the CDR3: TGTGCCAGCGGGCGCCAGGGTGTGTACAATGAGCAGTTCTTC.

This sequence joins TRBV28 and TRBJ1-2; D uncertain. CDR1 is MDHEN and CDR2 is SYDVKM in the germline V gene. This CDR3 contains 13 residues. V was pared by 3 bases and J by 5 bases, with 10 bases between. The CDR3 loop reads CASSLKAEYGYTF. The CDR3 nucleotides read TGTGCCAGCAGTTTGAAGGCGGAGTATGGCTACACCTTC.

V usage is TRBV4-1 and J usage is TRBJ2-5; 9 positions agree with TRBD2. The CDR3 is 14 amino acids. In germline, CDR1 is MGHRA, CDR2 YSYEKL. V lost 0 bases and J lost 14; bases outside the gene matches: 10. The CDR3: CASSQDELAGRTYF. CDR3 coding DNA: TGCGCCAGCAGCCAAGATGAGCTAGCGGGGCGCACATACTTC.

The chain couples TRBV7-6 to TRBJ2-3; D is undetermined. The CDR3 covers 13 residues. V lost 1 base and J lost 4, with 6 bases in between. CDR1 SGHVS and CDR2 FNYEAQ come from the germline V gene. CDR3 protein: CASSLGYSDTQYF. The CDR3 coding sequence is TGTGCCAGCAGCTTAGGATACTCAGATACGCAGTATTTT.

V and J are TRBV5-1 and TRBJ2-3; 7 positions agree with TRBD2. After removal of 3 bases from V and 4 bases from J, the junction contained 14 bases not matched to a gene. This CDR3 is built from 17 residues. Germline V lookup: CDR1 SGHRS, CDR2 YFSETQ. CDR3 residues: CASSSIWDYKFADTQYF. CDR3 in DNA: TGCGCCAGCAGCTCGATATGGGACTACAAATTCGCAGATACGCAGTATTTT.

The gene calls are TRBV4-3 and TRBJ1-1, with D unclear. V lost 0 bases and J lost 1, with 6 bases in between. Germline V lookup: CDR1 LGHNA, CDR2 YSLEER. The CDR3 consists of 14 residues. This CDR3 reads CASSQDYGNTEAFF. CDR3 sequence (DNA): TGCGCCAGCAGCCAAGATTACGGGAACACTGAAGCTTTCTTT.

This chain joins TRBV4-3 and TRBJ1-1; 8 positions match TRBD1. The CDR3 is 15 residues long. The J segment lost 5 bases and the V segment lost 0 bases, leaving 5 bases of the junction unmatched. Germline loops: CDR1 LGHNA, CDR2 YSLEER. CDR3: CASSQDGTGGTEAFF. DNA of the CDR3: TGCGCCAGCAGCCAAGATGGGACAGGAGGAACTGAAGCTTTCTTT.

The V call is TRBV11-3, the J call TRBJ1-4; D possibly corresponds to TRBD1 (5 bases). The CDR3 sequence is 13 residues long. Trimming pared 5 bases from V and 8 bases from J, leaving 12 bases between. The germline gives CDR1 SGHNT, CDR2 YENEEA. CDR3 nucleotides: TGTGCCAGCAGCGGGGGGGGGTACGAAAAACTGTTTTTT. This codes for CASSGGGYEKLFF.

The V and J genes are TRBV6-5 and TRBJ1-4, with D possibly being TRBD1 (5 bases). The V end lost 6 bases, the J end lost 5 bases, and 13 bases lay between the germline ends. CDR3 size: 14 residues. In germline, CDR1 is MNHEY, CDR2 SVGAGI. The CDR3, as DNA: TGTGCCAGCAGCGACCTACAGGAGAATGAAAAACTGTTTTTT. Translation: CASSDLQENEKLFF.

Note on this clone: In the same sample, other DNA sequences code for this CDR3. The V and J genes are TRBV18 and TRBJ2-7, with D uncertain. Germline loops: CDR1 KGHSH, CDR2 LQKENI. This CDR3 has 12 amino acids. With 2 bases removed from V and 3 bases from J, the gap between germline ends came to 5 bases. CDR3 sequence (DNA): TGTGCCAGCTCACCAGGGCGCTACGAGCAGTACTTC. This sequence encodes CASSPGRYEQYF. Based on the CDR3 plus reference TRBV18 and TRBJ2-7, the full variable domain is NAGVMQNPRHLVRRRGQEARLRCSPMKGHSHVYWYRQLPEEGLKFMVYLQKENIIDESGMPKERFSAEFPKEGPSILRIQQVVRGDSAAYFCASSPGRYEQYFGPGTRLTVT.

This clone was detected only a few times. The chain combines TRBV7-2 with TRBJ1-5; 7 bases are shared with TRBD1. The CDR3 length is 15 residues. Trimming at V came to 3 bases and at J to 6 bases, leaving 8 bases not matched to a gene. Germline lookup yields CDR1 SGHTA and CDR2 FQGNSA. DNA for the CDR3: TGTGCCAGCAGCTTCGGGACAGCCCGAGGTCAGCCCCAGCATTTT. Its protein is CASSFGTARGQPQHF.

The V gene is TRBV19, the J gene TRBJ1-5, with 10 bases fitting TRBD1. Germline lookup yields CDR1 LNHDA and CDR2 SQIVND (reference sequence). The CDR3 has 17 amino acids. The V and J ends lost 4 bases and 0 bases, in that order; junction bases with no gene match: 6. CDR3 DNA sequence: TGTGCCAGTAGTACCGGGACAGGGGTATATAGCAATCAGCCCCAGCATTTT. It encodes CASSTGTGVYSNQPQHF.

The rearrangement uses TRBV19 and TRBJ2-7; the match to TRBD2 covers 12 bases. The CDR3 extends over 18 amino acids. The germline gives CDR1 LNHDA, CDR2 SQIVND (reference sequence). V was clipped by 3 bases and J by 4 bases; unmatched bases: 13. The CDR3 coding sequence is TGTGCCAGTAGTATCAGACTAGCGGGGGCCCTCCGGTATTACGAGCAGTACTTC. It is translated as CASSIRLAGALRYYEQYF.

This clone was counted a few times. The chain is built from TRBV6-1 and TRBJ2-3, with 9 bases aligning to TRBD2. CDR1 is MNHNS and CDR2 is SASEGT in the germline V gene. The J segment lost 4 bases and the V segment lost 4 bases, leaving 9 bases of the junction unmatched. CDR3 size: 16 residues. The CDR3 nucleotides are TGTGCCAGCAGTGCCGATTTGGGCGGGGGGGCAGATACGCAGTATTTT. Translation gives CASSADLGGGADTQYF.

This chain uses TRBV6-5 with TRBJ1-1; D unresolved. The CDR3 contains 12 residues. Trimming left V 7 bases short and J 6 bases short, with 12 bases between. The germline CDR1 and CDR2 sequences are MNHEY and SVGAGI. The CDR3 DNA follows: TGTGCCAGCATGAGGGCAGCCTCTGAAGCTTTCTTT. It codes for CASMRAASEAFF.

The V call is TRBV10-3, the J call TRBJ2-7, with 10 nucleotides matching TRBD1. CDR1 is ENHRY and CDR2 is SYGVKD in the germline V gene. CDR3 length: 16 amino acids. V lost 7 bases, J lost 0 bases, and 9 bases stayed unmatched. The CDR3 DNA reads as TGTGCCATCATGGGGACAGGGGCCATGAGCTCCTACGAGCAGTACTTC. This translates into CAIMGTGAMSSYEQYF.